The clone carrying this T cell receptor beta chain came up a few times. Other DNA sequences from this sample encode an identical CDR3 as well. The data stem from a study of shared clonotypes between healthy human individuals. Sequenced by immunoSEQ multiplex PCR; TCRdb stores in-frame clones only, minus some. Among millions of clones listed, 85% to 95% were seen once. Trimming shortened V by 4 bases and J by 0 bases, and 3 bases separated the two germline ends. The germline CDR1 and CDR2 sequences are DFQATT and SNEGSKA (reference sequence). CDR3 length equals 11 residues. This receptor was obtained from a man younger than 30 in good health. The sequenced material came from naive CD4+ T cells sorted from blood. As to subset: CD45RA+ positively selected. The V call is TRBV20-1, the J call TRBJ1-1; D remains unclear. In DNA form, the CDR3 reads TGCAGTGCTACAGTGAACACTGAAGCTTTCTTT. This translates into CSATVNTEAFF.